This passage covers 23 T cell receptor beta chains from one sample sequenced in a study of CXCR3-negative and CXCR3-positive naive CD8 T cells. Findings and limits, study-wide: Naive cells that were CXCR3-positive had more hydrophobic TRB CDR3s (compared with CXCR3-negative naive cells).

TRB cDNA libraries were made by UMI-labeled 5' RACE. Reanalyzing the 5' RACE reads, TCRdb keeps one entry per CDR3 protein, without DNA. This sample's table has under 150,000 distinct CDR3 sequences. Their antigens are not known. Sequenced: naive CXCR3+ CD8+ T cells from blood. Subset of the sample: CD45RO-CCR7+CD27+CD95- naive CD8+ T cells expressing CXCR3 (TNR3+). The source is a human donor in good health. Some clones in this sample may be carry-over from other donors' samples.

V and J are TRBV2 and TRBJ2-7; TCRdb lists TRBD1, though no DNA is available to test this call. The CDR3 is made up of 12 amino acids. Germline CDR1 SNHLY, CDR2 FYNNEI. CDR3 sequence reads: CASGGPGDEQYF.

The chain joins TRBV10-1 to TRBJ2-1; TCRdb gives TRBD1 as the D gene, but with no DNA this cannot be confirmed. Germline V gives CDR1 WNHNN, CDR2 SYGVQD (reference sequence). CDR3 length: 14 residues. CDR3 in amino acids: CASSGGQDYNEQFF.

The rearrangement uses TRBV5-1 and TRBJ1-1; TCRdb designates TRBD1, a call that cannot be tested without DNA. In germline, CDR1 is SGHRS, CDR2 YFSETQ. The CDR3 extends over 15 amino acids. CDR3 amino acids: CASSEGHRANTEAFF.

The chain joins TRBV4-3 to TRBJ1-3. This CDR3 has 16 amino acids. CDR1 and CDR2 from the germline V gene are LGHNA and YSLEER. CDR3 in amino acids: CASSQDLRGLGNTIYF.

The rearrangement joins TRBV6-6 to TRBJ1-1; checking the TCRdb D call of TRBD1 is not possible without DNA. CDR3 length: 17 residues. Looked up from germline, CDR1 is MNHNY and CDR2 is SVGAGI (reference sequence). The CDR3 here is CASSYSATEGVDTEAFF.

V is TRBV13 and J is TRBJ2-3; there is no DNA to check the TCRdb D call of TRBD2. CDR3 size: 19 residues. Germline V gene data show CDR1 as PRHDT and CDR2 as FYEKMQ (reference sequence). The CDR3 region is CASSFRGQAGDLDADTQYF.

The rearrangement joins TRBV12-3 or TRBV12-4 to TRBJ1-1; the D gene TCRdb calls, TRBD1, cannot be checked with no DNA. CDR3 size: 13 residues. CDR3 loop: CASILGGNTEAFF.

The chain combines TRBV10-3 with TRBJ2-7; TCRdb's D call of TRBD1 is untestable without DNA. The CDR3 consists of 16 residues. Germline CDR1 reads ENHRY; CDR2 reads SYGVKD. The CDR3 loop is CAISESVVRVSYEQYF.

Here the CDR3 reads CASSPETGASEALF. The chain employs TRBV7-3 and TRBJ1-1; the TCRdb D gene call, TRBD1, has no DNA to confirm it. The CDR3 has 14 residues. CDR1 and CDR2 from the germline V gene are SGHTA and FQGTGA.

This chain links TRBV6-5 with TRBJ2-5; with no DNA, the TCRdb D assignment of TRBD1 cannot be verified. The CDR3 contains 15 residues. From germline, CDR1 is MNHEY and CDR2 SVGAGI. The CDR3 is CASSAQGHGQETQYF.

This chain connects TRBV5-5 to TRBJ2-7; TCRdb's assignment of TRBD1 cannot be checked, as there is no DNA. The CDR3 sequence is 12 residues long. From germline, CDR1 is SGHKS and CDR2 YYEKEE (reference sequence). This chain's CDR3 is CASSYTGDEQYF.

This chain connects TRBV21-1 to TRBJ1-1; TCRdb indicates TRBD1, and absent DNA this call remains unverified. TRBV21-1 is listed as a pseudogene. The CDR3 contains 15 residues. CDR3 amino acids: CASSAHGTGTTEAFF.

CDR3 residues: CASSEGGGAYGYTF. The chain recombines TRBV2 with TRBJ1-2; TCRdb indicates TRBD1, and absent DNA this call remains unverified. CDR3 length equals 14 residues. The germline V gene has CDR1 SNHLY and CDR2 FYNNEI. Combining the CDR3 with reference TRBV2 and TRBJ1-2 gives the whole variable domain EPEVTQTPSHQVTQMGQEVILRCVPISNHLYFYWYRQILGQKVEFLVSFYNNEISEKSEIFDDQFSVERPDGSNFTLKIRSTKLEDSAMYFCASSEGGGAYGYTFGSGTRLTVV.

The chain uses TRBV19 and TRBJ2-3. The CDR3 is 12 residues long. Germline lookup yields CDR1 LNHDA and CDR2 SQIVND (reference sequence). The CDR3 is CASSHRSRTQYF. The whole variable domain, remainder taken from reference TRBV19 and TRBJ2-3, is DGGITQSPKYLFRKEGQNVTLSCEQNLNHDAMYWYRQDPGQGLRLIYYSQIVNDFQKGDIAEGYSVSREKKESFPLTVTSAQKNPTAFYLCASSHRSRTQYFGPGTRLTVL.

The chain combines TRBV7-3 with TRBJ1-1; TCRdb calls TRBD1, which cannot be checked without DNA. Germline assignment: CDR1 SGHTA and CDR2 FQGTGA. There are 16 residues in the CDR3. CDR3 residues: CASSYGPLTGNTEAFF.

The chain employs TRBV12-3 or TRBV12-4 and TRBJ2-7; with no DNA, the TCRdb D assignment of TRBD1 cannot be verified. This CDR3 region has 15 residues. The CDR3 reads CASNDNRGLSYEQYF.

This sequence joins TRBV6-2 or TRBV6-3 and TRBJ2-7; there is no DNA to check the TCRdb D call of TRBD1. Per germline, CDR1 MNHEY and CDR2 SVGEGT. This CDR3 has 16 residues. The CDR3 reads CASSRPTGTESYEQYF.

This chain links TRBV6-2 or TRBV6-3 with TRBJ1-1. Germline V gives CDR1 MNHEY, CDR2 SVGEGT. The CDR3 totals 16 residues. This CDR3 reads CASSYSEGSMNTEAFF.

V usage is TRBV28 and J usage is TRBJ1-5; the TCRdb D gene call, TRBD1, has no DNA to confirm it. In germline, CDR1 is MDHEN, CDR2 SYDVKM. The CDR3 length is 15 residues. The CDR3 sequence: CASSLSQGAAQPQHF.

V usage is TRBV4-3 and J usage is TRBJ1-1; TCRdb names TRBD1, which stays unverified in the absence of DNA. Germline V lookup: CDR1 LGHNA, CDR2 YSLEER. The CDR3 runs 15 residues. The CDR3 protein is CASSRTGPLNTEAFF.

This chain uses TRBV6-6 with TRBJ2-3; the D gene TCRdb calls, TRBD2, cannot be checked with no DNA. Germline V CDR1 and CDR2: MNHNY, SVGAGI (reference sequence). The CDR3 has 16 residues. The CDR3 is CASSYELASSTDTQYF.

V usage is TRBV4-1 and J usage is TRBJ2-7. The germline V gene encodes CDR1 MGHRA and CDR2 YSYEKL. This CDR3 spans 16 amino acids. The CDR3 reads CASSQEVPNPTYEQYF.

The V gene is TRBV28, the J gene TRBJ2-3; TCRdb designates TRBD2, a call that cannot be tested without DNA. Germline values: CDR1 MDHEN, CDR2 SYDVKM. The CDR3 length is 17 residues. CDR3 region: CASSFSLSGGPTDTQYF.